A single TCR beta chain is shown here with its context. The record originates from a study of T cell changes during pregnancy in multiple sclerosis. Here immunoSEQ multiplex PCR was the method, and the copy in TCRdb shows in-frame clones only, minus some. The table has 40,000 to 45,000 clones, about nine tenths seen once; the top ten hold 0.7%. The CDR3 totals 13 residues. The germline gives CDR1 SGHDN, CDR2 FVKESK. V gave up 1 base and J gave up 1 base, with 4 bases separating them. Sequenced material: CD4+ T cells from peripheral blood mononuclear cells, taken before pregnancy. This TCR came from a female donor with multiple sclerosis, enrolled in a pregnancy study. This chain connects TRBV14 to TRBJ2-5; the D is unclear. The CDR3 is CASSQGSQETQYF. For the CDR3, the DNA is TGTGCCAGCAGCCAAGGGAGCCAAGAGACCCAGTACTTC.